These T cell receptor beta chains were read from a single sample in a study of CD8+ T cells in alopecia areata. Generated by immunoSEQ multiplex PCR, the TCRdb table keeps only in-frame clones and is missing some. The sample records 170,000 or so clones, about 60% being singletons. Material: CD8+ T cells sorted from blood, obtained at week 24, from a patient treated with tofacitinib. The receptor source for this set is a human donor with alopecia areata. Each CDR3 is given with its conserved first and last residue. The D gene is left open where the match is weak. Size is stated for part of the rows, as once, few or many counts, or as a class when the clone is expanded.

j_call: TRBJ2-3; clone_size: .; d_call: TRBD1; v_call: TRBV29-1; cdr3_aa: CSVLDRDGDTQYF; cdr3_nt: TGCAGCGTTCTGGACAGGGACGGCGATACGCAGTATTTT
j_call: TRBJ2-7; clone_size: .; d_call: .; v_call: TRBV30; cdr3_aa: CAWSHGGEQYF; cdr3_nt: TGTGCCTGGAGTCATGGTGGCGAGCAGTACTTC
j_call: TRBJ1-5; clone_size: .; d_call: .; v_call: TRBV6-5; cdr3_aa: CASSYLVGSNQPQHF; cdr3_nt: TGTGCCAGCAGTTACTTGGTGGGTAGCAATCAGCCCCAGCATTTT
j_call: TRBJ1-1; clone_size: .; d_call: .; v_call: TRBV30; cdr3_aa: CAWSVGSPEAFF; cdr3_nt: TGTGCCTGGAGTGTGGGGTCCCCTGAAGCTTTCTTT
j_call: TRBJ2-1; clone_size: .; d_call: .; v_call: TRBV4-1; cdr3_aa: CASSQRGSYNEQFF; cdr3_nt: TGCGCCAGCAGCCAACGGGGTTCCTACAATGAGCAGTTCTTC
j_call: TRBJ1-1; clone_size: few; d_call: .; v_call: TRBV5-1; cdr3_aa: CASSLRTDTHRTEAFF; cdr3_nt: TGCGCCAGCAGCTTGCGTACCGACACCCATCGAACTGAAGCTTTCTTT
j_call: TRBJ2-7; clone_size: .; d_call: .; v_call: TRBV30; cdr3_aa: CAWGEMLEQYF; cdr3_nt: TGTGCCTGGGGGGAGATGCTCGAGCAGTACTTC
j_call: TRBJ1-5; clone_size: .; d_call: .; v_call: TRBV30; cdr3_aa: CAWSGPGTASNQPQHF; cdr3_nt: TGTGCCTGGAGCGGTCCCGGGACCGCTAGCAATCAGCCCCAGCATTTT
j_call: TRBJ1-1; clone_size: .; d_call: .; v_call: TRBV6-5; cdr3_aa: CASSYTFYRVNTEAFF; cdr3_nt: TGTGCCAGCAGTTACACTTTTTACAGGGTGAACACTGAAGCTTTCTTT
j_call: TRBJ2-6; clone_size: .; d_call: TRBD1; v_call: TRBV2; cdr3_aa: CATLTGAGANVLTF; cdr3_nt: TGTGCCACCTTGACAGGGGCTGGGGCCAACGTCCTGACTTTC
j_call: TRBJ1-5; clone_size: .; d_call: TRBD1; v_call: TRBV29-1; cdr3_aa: CSVEEGDRGGQPQHF; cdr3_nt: TGCAGCGTTGAAGAGGGGGACAGGGGAGGTCAGCCCCAGCATTTT
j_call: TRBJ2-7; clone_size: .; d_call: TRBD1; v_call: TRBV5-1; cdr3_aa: CASSLTGETYEQYF; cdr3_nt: TGCGCCAGCAGCTTGACAGGGGAGACCTACGAGCAGTACTTC
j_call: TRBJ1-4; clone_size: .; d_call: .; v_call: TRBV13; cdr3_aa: CASTVAKTYNEKLFF; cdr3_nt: TGTGCCAGCACAGTAGCTAAGACGTATAATGAAAAACTGTTTTTT
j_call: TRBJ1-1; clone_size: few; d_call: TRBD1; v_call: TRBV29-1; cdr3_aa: CSVEGDRDNTEAFF; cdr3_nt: TGCAGCGTTGAGGGGGACAGGGATAACACTGAAGCTTTCTTT
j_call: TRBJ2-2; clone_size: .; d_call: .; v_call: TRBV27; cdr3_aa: CASRTTGELFF; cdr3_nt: TGTGCCAGCCGTACAACCGGGGAGCTGTTTTTT
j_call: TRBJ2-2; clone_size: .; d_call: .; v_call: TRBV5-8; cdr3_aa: CASSFPGATGELFF; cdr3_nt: TGTGCCAGCAGCTTCCCGGGGGCCACCGGGGAGCTGTTTTTT
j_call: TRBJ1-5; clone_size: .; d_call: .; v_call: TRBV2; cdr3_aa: CASSVGRRNDQPQHF; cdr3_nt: TGTGCCAGCAGTGTTGGCAGGAGGAATGATCAGCCCCAGCATTTT
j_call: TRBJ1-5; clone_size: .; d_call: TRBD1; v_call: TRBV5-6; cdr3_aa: CASSYFLTDRAIQPQHF; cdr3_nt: TGTGCCAGCAGCTACTTCCTAACTGACAGGGCAATTCAGCCCCAGCATTTT
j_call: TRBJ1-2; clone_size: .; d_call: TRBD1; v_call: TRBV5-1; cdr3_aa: CASSSPPGQGPLDGYTF; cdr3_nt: TGCGCCAGCAGCTCCCCCCCGGGACAGGGCCCTCTGGATGGCTACACCTTC
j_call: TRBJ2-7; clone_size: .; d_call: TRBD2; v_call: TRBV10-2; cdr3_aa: CASLAGEAYEQYF; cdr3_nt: TGCGCCAGCCTAGCGGGGGAAGCCTACGAGCAGTACTTC
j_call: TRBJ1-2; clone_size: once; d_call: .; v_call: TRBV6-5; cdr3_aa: CASSYSSRLNYGYTF; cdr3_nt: TGTGCCAGCAGTTACTCGTCCAGATTAAACTATGGCTACACCTTC
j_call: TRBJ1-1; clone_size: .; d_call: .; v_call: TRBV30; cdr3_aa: CAWSVLTGLPSLSLGAFF; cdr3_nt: TGTGCCTGGAGTGTACTAACAGGGCTCCCCTCTTTATCCCTGGGGGCTTTCTTT
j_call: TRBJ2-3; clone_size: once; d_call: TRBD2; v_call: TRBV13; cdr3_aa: CASSLRPGLALDTQYF; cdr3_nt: TGTGCCAGCAGCTTAAGGCCGGGACTAGCGCTTGATACGCAGTATTTT
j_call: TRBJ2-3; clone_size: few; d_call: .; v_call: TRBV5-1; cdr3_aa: CASSFGRGAQYF; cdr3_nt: TGCGCCAGCAGCTTTGGAAGGGGTGCGCAGTATTTT
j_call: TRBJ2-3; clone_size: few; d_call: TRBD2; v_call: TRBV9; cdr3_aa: CASSVLLAGGSADTQYF; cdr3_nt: TGTGCCAGCAGCGTACTGCTAGCGGGGGGATCGGCAGATACGCAGTATTTT
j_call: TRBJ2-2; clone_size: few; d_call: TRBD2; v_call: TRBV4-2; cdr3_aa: CASSQDSTSGDTGELFF; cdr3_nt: TGTGCCAGCAGCCAAGATTCGACTAGCGGGGATACCGGGGAGCTGTTTTTT
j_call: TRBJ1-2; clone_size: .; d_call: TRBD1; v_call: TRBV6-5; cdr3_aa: CASSFGQGPQNYGYTF; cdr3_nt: TGTGCCAGCAGTTTCGGACAGGGGCCGCAAAACTATGGCTACACCTTC
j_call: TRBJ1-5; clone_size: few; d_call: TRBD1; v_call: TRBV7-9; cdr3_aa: CASSGSVDRAGQPQHF; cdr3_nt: TGTGCCAGCAGCGGGAGTGTTGACAGGGCAGGTCAGCCCCAGCATTTT
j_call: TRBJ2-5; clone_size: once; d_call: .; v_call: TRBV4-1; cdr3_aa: CASSLGADGSETQYF; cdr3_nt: TGCGCCAGCAGCCTGGGTGCGGACGGGTCAGAGACCCAGTACTTC
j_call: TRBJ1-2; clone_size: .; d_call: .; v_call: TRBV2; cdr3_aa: CASLEGNYGYTF; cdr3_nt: TGTGCCAGCTTAGAGGGCAACTATGGCTACACCTTC
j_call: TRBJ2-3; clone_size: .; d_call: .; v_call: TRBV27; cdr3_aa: CASSLDSPTDTQYF; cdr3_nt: TGTGCCAGCAGTTTAGACAGTCCCACAGATACGCAGTATTTT
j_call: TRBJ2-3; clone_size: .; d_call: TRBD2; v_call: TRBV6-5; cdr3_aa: CASTSGEHTDTQYF; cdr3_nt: TGTGCCAGCACCAGCGGGGAGCACACAGATACGCAGTATTTT
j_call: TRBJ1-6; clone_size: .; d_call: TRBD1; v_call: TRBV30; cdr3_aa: CAWMVDRGTTYNSPLHF; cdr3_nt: TGTGCCTGGATGGTGGACAGGGGTACAACCTATAATTCACCCCTCCACTTT
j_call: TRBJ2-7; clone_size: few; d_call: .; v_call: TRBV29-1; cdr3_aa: CSVEFAVSGAPTYEQYF; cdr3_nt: TGCAGCGTTGAATTCGCGGTCTCGGGGGCTCCAACCTACGAGCAGTACTTC
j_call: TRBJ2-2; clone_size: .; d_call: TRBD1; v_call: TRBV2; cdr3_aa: CASWDRISGELFF; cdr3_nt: TGTGCCAGCTGGGACAGAATTAGCGGGGAGCTGTTTTTT
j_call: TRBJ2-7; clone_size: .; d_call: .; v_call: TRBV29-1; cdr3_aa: CSVGQNEQYF; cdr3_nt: TGCAGCGTAGGACAAAACGAGCAGTACTTC
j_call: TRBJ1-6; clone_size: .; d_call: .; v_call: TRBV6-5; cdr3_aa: CASRTQASPLHF; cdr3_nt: TGTGCCAGCAGGACCCAAGCTTCACCCCTCCACTTT
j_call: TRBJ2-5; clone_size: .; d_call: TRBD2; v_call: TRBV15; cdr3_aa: CATSRDRLAGETQYF; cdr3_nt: TGTGCCACCAGCAGAGATCGACTAGCAGGAGAGACCCAGTACTTC
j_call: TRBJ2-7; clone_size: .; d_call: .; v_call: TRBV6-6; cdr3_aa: CASSSPPTYEQYF; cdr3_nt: TGTGCCAGCAGTAGTCCGCCCACCTACGAGCAGTACTTC
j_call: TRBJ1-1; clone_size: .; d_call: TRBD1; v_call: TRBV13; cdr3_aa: CASSHPQGMNTEAFF; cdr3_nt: TGTGCCAGCAGCCACCCACAGGGGATGAACACTGAAGCTTTCTTT
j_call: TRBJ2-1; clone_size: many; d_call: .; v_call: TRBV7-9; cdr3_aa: CASSLIGGDNEQFF; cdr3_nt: TGTGCCAGCAGCTTAATCGGCGGTGACAATGAGCAGTTCTTC
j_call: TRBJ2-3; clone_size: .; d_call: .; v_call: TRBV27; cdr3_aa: CASSDGGDTQYF; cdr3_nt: TGTGCCAGCAGTGATGGGGGGGATACGCAGTATTTT
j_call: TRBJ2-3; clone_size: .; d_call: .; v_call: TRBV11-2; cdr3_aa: CASTTPRSGSSTDTQYF; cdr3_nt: TGTGCCAGCACCACACCTAGGTCGGGAAGCTCCACAGATACGCAGTATTTT
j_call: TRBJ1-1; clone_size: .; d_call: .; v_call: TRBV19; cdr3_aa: CASSSGALEAFF; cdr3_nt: TGTGCCAGTAGTTCAGGGGCGCTCGAAGCTTTCTTT